Sequencing of this T cell receptor beta chain was carried out in a study of cytotoxic CD8 clonotypes in ibrutinib-treated CLL. Overall study context: Of the patients, 11 were relapsed/refractory, over 14 treatment-naive and roughly 17 IGHV unmutated. Among responders, approximately 24 were partial and 2 complete; after median roughly 66 months, 14 stayed remitted and some 12 progressed.

Regarding the study as a whole: Researchers report that baseline clonality outpaced age-matched healthy donors and tracked circulating CD8+ T-cell counts.

Here immunoSEQ multiplex PCR was the method, and the copy in TCRdb shows in-frame clones only, minus some. The sample lists 70,000 to 80,000 clones; over 75% were seen once. Remarks on this clone: Its antigen is undetermined.

Germline CDR1 is PRHDT and CDR2 is FYEKMQ (reference sequence). V was cut by 6 bases and J by 7 bases, with 21 bases left in between. The CDR3 spans 16 residues. For TCR beta libraries, around 1.8 micrograms of genomic DNA were obtained from cryopreserved PBMCs. Source: PBMCs, taken at disease progression, from a patient treated with ibrutinib. This clonotype was obtained from a human donor with chronic lymphocytic leukemia. The chain joins TRBV13 to TRBJ2-2; D may be TRBD1 (6 bases). This CDR3 reads CASRPSGHLRVGELFF. The CDR3 nucleotides are TGTGCCAGCAGACCGTCGGGACACCTTAGAGTCGGGGAGCTGTTTTTT.